These T cell receptor beta chains were read from a single sample in a study of cytomegalovirus exposure and HLA in healthy donors. This table comes from immunoSEQ multiplex PCR, and its TCRdb copy is limited to in-frame clones, with some not included. In total, the table holds about 200,000 clones. Sequences were obtained from PBMCs. The receptor set was obtained from a boy younger than 18 in good health and CMV-seronegative. Both conserved end residues are trimmed from each CDR3. A D gene is named only where the DNA matches it firmly.

TRBV14	TRBJ2-5	-	ASSQADQETQY
TRBV2	TRBJ1-3	TRBD1	ASTTTPKTTGNSGNTIY
TRBV21-1	TRBJ1-6	-	ASSKPRWGENSPLH
TRBV19	TRBJ2-7	TRBD2	ASSISAGRVTYEQY
TRBV13	TRBJ2-7	TRBD2	ASRTSATSYEQY
TRBV5-1	TRBJ2-5	-	ASSLGGPQETQY
TRBV6-4	TRBJ1-2	TRBD1	ASSPPPRGVYGYT
TRBV18	TRBJ1-1	-	ASSPPGGPNTEAF
TRBV19	TRBJ2-5	-	AGSGSQETQY
TRBV5-1	TRBJ1-4	-	ASSFGSRPNEKLF
TRBV9	TRBJ2-2	-	ASSRLGNGQNTGELF
TRBV5-1	TRBJ2-3	TRBD2	ASKETSGTDTQY
TRBV5-1	TRBJ2-7	TRBD2	ASSGGGAGLEQY
TRBV9	TRBJ2-5	-	ASSVGAGNQETQY
TRBV6-1	TRBJ1-5	TRBD1	ASSVLWDRLVSNQPQH
TRBV2	TRBJ1-2	TRBD1	ASGDREYGYT
TRBV5-1	TRBJ2-3	TRBD2	ASSLRAGGSTDTQY
TRBV5-6	TRBJ2-5	-	ASSSGRGPLETQY
TRBV29-1	TRBJ1-1	-	SVDGGRVSEAF
TRBV5-6	TRBJ2-7	-	ASSSGLNYEQY
TRBV19	TRBJ2-6	-	ASGINADIYSGANVLT
TRBV5-4	TRBJ2-5	-	ASSFRMVTEETQY
TRBV5-4	TRBJ2-2	-	ASSLAPGYTGELF
TRBV19	TRBJ1-5	-	ASNPRRQVQPQH
TRBV27	TRBJ1-2	TRBD1	ASSLGGQGFDGYT
TRBV19	TRBJ1-2	-	ASSMGGSKSYT
TRBV5-1	-	TRBD2	ASSSFGLAGYEQY
TRBV19	TRBJ2-1	TRBD2	ASSMEAPLSGNEGEQF
TRBV28	TRBJ2-7	TRBD2	ASSPGNLAGGDPYEQY
TRBV30	TRBJ1-2	TRBD1	AWSPDGTGSGYT
TRBV7-9	TRBJ1-5	-	ASSPPGGNQPQH
TRBV9	TRBJ2-1	-	ASSVGTTYNEQF
TRBV7-9	TRBJ2-5	-	ASSRPSGVQETQY
TRBV14	TRBJ2-6	TRBD2	ASSRGGGANVLT
TRBV9	TRBJ2-7	TRBD1	ASSLSTGAVGYEQY
TRBV14	TRBJ2-1	TRBD2	ASSFLAGGPNNEQF
TRBV2	-	TRBD2	ASSELGLGDISYEQY